The 12 T cell receptor beta chains below all came from one sample that was sequenced in a study of cytomegalovirus exposure and HLA in healthy donors (dated by TCRdb to 2017 to 2019). The library was made by the immunoSEQ multiplex PCR assay. For the multiplex PCR, a mixture combining 60 forward primers for TCR Vbeta segments and 13 reverse primers for TCR Jbeta segments was used. TCRdb took over this immuneACCESS table, retaining in-frame rearrangements with V and J assigned. Such tables are incomplete; in checked studies, under half of the missing clones stem from an unresolved V gene, and the remainder is unexplained. Here the sample has about 140,000 clones; more than 60% occur a single time. Of the sample, roughly 10% is held by the ten largest clones. The sequenced material came from PBMCs. The receptor source for this set is a man between 25 and 39 years old in good health and CMV-seropositive.

The rearrangement uses TRBV28 and TRBJ2-1, with D perhaps TRBD2 (5 bases). This CDR3 is 14 amino acids long. V dropped 7 bases and J dropped 4 bases, with 14 bases sitting between them. Looked up from germline, CDR1 is MDHEN and CDR2 is SYDVKM. CDR3 in DNA: TGTGCCAGCACGGCTCCGGGATCTTACAATGAGCAGTTCTTC. It encodes CASTAPGSYNEQFF.

The J gene is TRBJ2-1, the V gene TRBV5-1; a weak D match, TRBD2 (6 bases). This CDR3 has 14 amino acids. V lost 6 bases and J 8 bases, leaving 18 bases between the germline ends. CDR1 is SGHRS, CDR2 YFSETQ, per germline. CDR3 DNA sequence: TGCGCCAGCACCCGTGCCCTGGAGGGGCATGAGCAGTTCTTC. Amino acids: CASTRALEGHEQFF.

This clone was seen a few times. The chain couples TRBV7-9 to TRBJ2-1; 8 nucleotides align to TRBD2. Losses at the gene ends were 2 bases for V and 6 bases for J; bases not matched to a gene: 6. The CDR3 is made up of 15 amino acids. Germline assignment: CDR1 SEHNR and CDR2 FQNEAQ (reference sequence). The CDR3 DNA reads as TGTGCCAGCAGCTTACGAAGCGGGAGCCTCAATGAGCAGTTCTTC. This encodes CASSLRSGSLNEQFF.

The V gene is TRBV11-2, the J gene TRBJ2-2; 7 bases map to TRBD2. Losses at the gene ends were 5 bases for V and 1 base for J; bases not matched to a gene: 10. Germline values: CDR1 SGHAT, CDR2 FQNNGV. The CDR3 sequence is 17 residues long. The CDR3: CASSHMGRARNTGELFF. CDR3 DNA: TGTGCCAGCAGCCACATGGGGAGGGCCCGGAACACCGGGGAGCTGTTTTTT.

This chain joins TRBV5-6 and TRBJ1-3; D is ambiguous. The germline gives CDR1 SGHDT, CDR2 YYEEEE. The CDR3 covers 13 residues. Trimming took 2 bases from V and 1 from J, leaving 4 bases between them. The DNA of the CDR3 is TGTGCCAGCAGCTTTAGATCTGGAAACACCATATATTTT. Protein product: CASSFRSGNTIYF.

The chain uses TRBV4-1 and TRBJ1-2; tentatively, D is TRBD1 (6 bases). The CDR3 loop spans 15 amino acids. With 4 bases removed from V and 4 bases from J, the gap between germline ends came to 16 bases. The germline CDR1 and CDR2 sequences are MGHRA and YSYEKL. CDR3 nucleotides: TGCGCCAGCAGCCCCATTGGGGACATATCCTATGGCTACACCTTC. Residues: CASSPIGDISYGYTF.

A single count supports this clone. This sequence joins TRBV6-5 and TRBJ2-7, with D possibly TRBD2 on 5 matching bases. V gave up 5 bases and J gave up 7 bases, with 12 bases separating them. This CDR3 has 12 residues. Germline assignment: CDR1 MNHEY and CDR2 SVGAGI. The CDR3 DNA sequence: TGTGCCAGCAGTCCACGGGGTAAGGAGCAGTACTTC. Its translation: CASSPRGKEQYF.

The rearrangement uses TRBV7-2 and TRBJ2-4; 8 nucleotides agree with TRBD1. The CDR3 is 13 amino acids. Germline CDR1 is SGHTA and CDR2 is FQGNSA. Unmatched junction bases numbered 7, after V lost 5 bases and J lost 10 bases. The CDR3 region has the DNA TGTGCCAGCAGCCAATCGGGACAGGATATTCAGTACTTC. Translating gives CASSQSGQDIQYF.

The chain links TRBV4-1 to TRBJ2-2, with 12 positions matching TRBD1. The CDR3 length is 19 residues. Germline values: CDR1 MGHRA, CDR2 YSYEKL. V trimming: 5 bases; J trimming: 3 bases; junction bases outside the gene matches: 13. CDR3 sequence reads: CASSEISGTGGYDTGELFF. The CDR3 DNA is TGCGCCAGCAGCGAAATTTCCGGGACAGGGGGCTACGACACCGGGGAGCTGTTTTTT.

The genes are TRBV7-9 and TRBJ2-7; tentatively, D is TRBD2 (5 bases). The CDR3 consists of 14 residues. The germline V gene encodes CDR1 SEHNR and CDR2 FQNEAQ (reference sequence). Trimming pared 1 base from V and 2 bases from J, leaving 9 bases between. CDR3 sequence reads: CASSLVAGAYEQYF. CDR3 coding DNA: TGTGCCAGCAGCTTAGTGGCCGGGGCCTACGAGCAGTACTTC.

The chain employs TRBV11-3 and TRBJ2-1; 7 bases are a match to TRBD1. The germline gives CDR1 SGHNT, CDR2 YENEEA. Trimming cost V 5 bases and J 8 bases; bases outside gene matches: 6. The CDR3 consists of 13 residues. The CDR3 nucleotides are TGTGCCAGCAGCCCCCGGACAGGCTATGAGCAGTTCTTC. Translated: CASSPRTGYEQFF.

This chain links TRBV5-1 with TRBJ2-7; TRBD2 matches at 7 bases. With V trimmed by 3 bases and J by 3 bases, 3 bases remained unmatched. CDR3 length equals 13 residues. The germline CDR1 and CDR2 sequences are SGHRS and YFSETQ. The CDR3 nucleotides are TGCGCCAGCAGCTCTCTAGCGGACTACGAGCAGTACTTC. Amino acids: CASSSLADYEQYF.